This T cell receptor beta chain was documented in a study of blood T cell repertoires in COVID-19. Study background: PBMCs, B-cell-depleted T cells, or T cells were the source of the cDNA or gDNA that made up the material.

The assay was immunoSEQ multiplex PCR, and TCRdb's table has in-frame clones only and misses some. The sample has 390,000 or so clones; around 86% are singletons. V shed 2 bases and J shed 8 bases, with 15 bases lying between them. CDR1 LNHDA and CDR2 SQIVND come from the germline V gene (reference sequence). The CDR3 loop spans 14 amino acids. What was sequenced was peripheral blood. This clonotype was obtained from a woman aged 30 to 39 with active or convalescent COVID-19. This rearrangement joins TRBV19 to TRBJ1-2, with D unclear. CDR3 sequence: CASSITFGMVGYTF. The CDR3 DNA is TGTGCCAGTAGTATAACGTTCGGGATGGTGGGCTACACCTTC.